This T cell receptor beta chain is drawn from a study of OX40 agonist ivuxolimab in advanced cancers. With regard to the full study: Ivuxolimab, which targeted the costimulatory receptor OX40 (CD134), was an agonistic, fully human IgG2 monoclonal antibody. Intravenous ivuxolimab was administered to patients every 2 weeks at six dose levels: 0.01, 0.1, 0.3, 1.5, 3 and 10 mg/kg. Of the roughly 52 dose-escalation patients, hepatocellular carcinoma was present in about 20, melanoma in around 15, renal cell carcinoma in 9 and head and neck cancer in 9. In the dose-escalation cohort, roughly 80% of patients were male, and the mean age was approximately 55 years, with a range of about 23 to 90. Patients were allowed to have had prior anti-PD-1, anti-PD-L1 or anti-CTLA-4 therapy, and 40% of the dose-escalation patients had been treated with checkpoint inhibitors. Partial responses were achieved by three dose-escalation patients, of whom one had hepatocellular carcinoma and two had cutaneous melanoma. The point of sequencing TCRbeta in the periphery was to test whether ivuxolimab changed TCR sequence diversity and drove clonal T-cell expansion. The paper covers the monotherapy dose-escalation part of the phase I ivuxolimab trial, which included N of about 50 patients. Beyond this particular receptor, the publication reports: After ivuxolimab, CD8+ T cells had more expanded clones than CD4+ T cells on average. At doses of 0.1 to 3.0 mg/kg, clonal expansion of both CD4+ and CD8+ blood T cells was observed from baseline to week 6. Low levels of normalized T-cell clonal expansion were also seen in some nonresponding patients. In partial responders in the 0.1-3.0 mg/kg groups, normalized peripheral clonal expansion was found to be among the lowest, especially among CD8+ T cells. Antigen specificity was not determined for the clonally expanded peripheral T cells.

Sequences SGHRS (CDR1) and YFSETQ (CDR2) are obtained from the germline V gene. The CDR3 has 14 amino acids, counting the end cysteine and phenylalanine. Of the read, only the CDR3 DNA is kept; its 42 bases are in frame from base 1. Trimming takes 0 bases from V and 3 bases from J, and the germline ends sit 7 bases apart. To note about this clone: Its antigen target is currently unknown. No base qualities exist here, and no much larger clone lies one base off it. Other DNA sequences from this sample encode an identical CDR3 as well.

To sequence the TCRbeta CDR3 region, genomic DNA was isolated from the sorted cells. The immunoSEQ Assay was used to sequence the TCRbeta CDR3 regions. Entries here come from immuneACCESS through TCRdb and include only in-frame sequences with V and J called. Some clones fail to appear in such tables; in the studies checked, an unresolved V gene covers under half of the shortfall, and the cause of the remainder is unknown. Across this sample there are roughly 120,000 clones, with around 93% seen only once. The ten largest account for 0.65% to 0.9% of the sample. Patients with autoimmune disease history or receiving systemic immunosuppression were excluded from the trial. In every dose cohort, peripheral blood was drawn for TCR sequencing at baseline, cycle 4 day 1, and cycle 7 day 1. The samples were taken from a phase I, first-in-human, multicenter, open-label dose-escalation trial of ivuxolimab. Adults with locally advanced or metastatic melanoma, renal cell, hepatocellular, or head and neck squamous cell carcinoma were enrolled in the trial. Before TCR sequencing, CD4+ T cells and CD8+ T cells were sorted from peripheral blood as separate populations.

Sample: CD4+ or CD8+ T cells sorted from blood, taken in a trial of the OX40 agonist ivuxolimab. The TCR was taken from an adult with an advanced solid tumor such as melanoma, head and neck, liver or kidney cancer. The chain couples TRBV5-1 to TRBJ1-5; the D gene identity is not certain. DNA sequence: TGCGCCAGCAGCTTGGGCAGTCTCAATCAGCCCCAGCATTTT. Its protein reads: CASSLGSLNQPQHF. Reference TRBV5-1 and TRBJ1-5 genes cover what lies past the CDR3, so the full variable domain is KAGVTQTPRYLIKTRGQQVTLSCSPISGHRSVSWYQQTPGQGLQFLFEYFSETQRNKGNFPGRFSGRQFSNSRSEMNVSTLELGDSALYLCASSLGSLNQPQHFGDGTRLSIL.